This T cell receptor (beta chain) originates from a study of early T cells in non-severe SARS-CoV-2 infection. The trim removed 10 bases at V and 3 bases at J, leaving 8 bases unmatched. In germline, CDR1 is ENHRY, CDR2 SYGVKD. This CDR3 spans 13 amino acids. In TCRdb, the 5' RACE reads were re-called with MiXCR into one record per CDR3 protein. The sample carries roughly 72,000 distinct CDR3 sequences, over 10% recorded once. The V and J genes are TRBV10-3 and TRBJ1-1, with TRBD1 matching 7 bases. The sequence derives from an adult who was a healthcare worker with PCR-confirmed SARS-CoV-2 infection or an uninfected control (not recorded which). Material: whole blood, obtained at baseline. CDR3 in DNA: TGTGCCACCGCTAGACAGGGAGACACTGAAGCTTTCTTT. This encodes CATARQGDTEAFF.